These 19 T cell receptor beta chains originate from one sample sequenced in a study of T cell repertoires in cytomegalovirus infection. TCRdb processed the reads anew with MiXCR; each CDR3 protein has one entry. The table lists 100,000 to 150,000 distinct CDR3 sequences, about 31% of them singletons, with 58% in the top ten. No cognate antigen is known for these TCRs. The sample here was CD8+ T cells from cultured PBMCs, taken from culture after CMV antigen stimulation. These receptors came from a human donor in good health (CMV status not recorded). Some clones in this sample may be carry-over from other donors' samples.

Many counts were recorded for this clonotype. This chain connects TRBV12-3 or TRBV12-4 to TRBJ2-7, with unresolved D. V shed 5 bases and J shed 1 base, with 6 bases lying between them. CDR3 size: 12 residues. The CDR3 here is CASSTGSYEQYF. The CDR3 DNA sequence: TGTGCCAGCAGTACCGGGTCCTACGAGCAGTACTTC.

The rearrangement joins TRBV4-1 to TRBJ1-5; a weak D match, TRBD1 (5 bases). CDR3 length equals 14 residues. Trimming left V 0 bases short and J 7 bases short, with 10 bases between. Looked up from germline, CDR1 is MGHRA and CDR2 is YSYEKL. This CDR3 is CASSQDPRAQPQHF. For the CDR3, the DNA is TGCGCCAGCAGCCAAGATCCCAGGGCGCAGCCCCAGCATTTT.

The CDR3 here is CASSGAAGTYQETQYF. CDR3 bases: TGCGCCAGCAGCGGGGCGGCGGGGACGTACCAAGAGACCCAGTACTTC. This chain joins TRBV4-1 and TRBJ2-5; TRBD2 might be the D (6 bases). CDR1 and CDR2 (germline): MGHRA, YSYEKL. The CDR3 loop spans 16 amino acids. V lost 5 bases to trimming and J lost 0 bases, with 16 bases between them.

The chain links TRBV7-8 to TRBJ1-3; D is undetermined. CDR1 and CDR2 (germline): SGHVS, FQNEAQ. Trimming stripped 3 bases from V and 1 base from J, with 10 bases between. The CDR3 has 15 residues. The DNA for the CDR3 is TGTGCCAGCAGCTTCAGCGGGATTTCTGGAAACACCATATATTTT. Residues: CASSFSGISGNTIYF.

The CDR3 DNA is TGTGCCAGCAGCGTAGACAGGACAGGGGGCCTCAATGAGCAGTTCTTC. Translating gives CASSVDRTGGLNEQFF. V gene TRBV9 combines with J gene TRBJ2-1, with 11 bases fitting TRBD1. Germline CDR1 is SGDLS and CDR2 is YYNGEE. The CDR3 sequence is 16 residues long. With 0 bases clipped from V and 6 bases from J, the junction kept 5 bases outside the gene matches.

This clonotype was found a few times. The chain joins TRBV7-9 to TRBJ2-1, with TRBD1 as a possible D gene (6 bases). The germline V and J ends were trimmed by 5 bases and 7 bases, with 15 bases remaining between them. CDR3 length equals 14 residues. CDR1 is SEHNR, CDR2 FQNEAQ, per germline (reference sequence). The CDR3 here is CASSPKGVENEQFF. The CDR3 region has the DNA TGTGCCAGCAGCCCTAAGGGGGTGGAGAATGAGCAGTTCTTC. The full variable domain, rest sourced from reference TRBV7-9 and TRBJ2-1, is DTGVSQNPRHKITKRGQNVTFRCDPISEHNRLYWYRQTLGQGPEFLTYFQNEAQLEKSRLLSDRFSAERPKGSFSTLEIQRTEQGDSAMYLCASSPKGVENEQFFGPGTRLTVL.

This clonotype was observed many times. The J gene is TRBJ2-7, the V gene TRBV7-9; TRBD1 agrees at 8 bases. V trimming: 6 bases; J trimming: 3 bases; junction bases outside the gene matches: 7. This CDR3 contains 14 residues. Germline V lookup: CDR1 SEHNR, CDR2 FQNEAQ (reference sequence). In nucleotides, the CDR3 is TGTGCCAGCAGAGATGGGACAGGAAACTACGAGCAGTACTTC. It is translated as CASRDGTGNYEQYF.

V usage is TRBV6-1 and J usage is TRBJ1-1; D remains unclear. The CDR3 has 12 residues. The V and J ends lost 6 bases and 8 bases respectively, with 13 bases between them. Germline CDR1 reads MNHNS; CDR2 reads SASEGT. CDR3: CASSQGPYEAFF. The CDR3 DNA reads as TGTGCCAGCAGCCAAGGACCTTACGAAGCTTTCTTT.

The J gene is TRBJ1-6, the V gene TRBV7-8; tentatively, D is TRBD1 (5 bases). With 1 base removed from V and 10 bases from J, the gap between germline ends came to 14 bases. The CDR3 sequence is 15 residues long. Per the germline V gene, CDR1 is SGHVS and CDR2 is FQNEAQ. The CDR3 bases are TGTGCCAGCAGCTTAGGGGGGGTGATAGGATCACCCCTCCACTTT. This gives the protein CASSLGGVIGSPLHF. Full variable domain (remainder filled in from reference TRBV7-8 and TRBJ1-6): GAGVSQSPRYKVAKRGQDVALRCDPISGHVSLFWYQQALGQGPEFLTYFQNEAQLDKSGLPSDRFFAERPEGSVSTLKIQRTQQEDSAVYLCASSLGGVIGSPLHFGNGTRLTVT.

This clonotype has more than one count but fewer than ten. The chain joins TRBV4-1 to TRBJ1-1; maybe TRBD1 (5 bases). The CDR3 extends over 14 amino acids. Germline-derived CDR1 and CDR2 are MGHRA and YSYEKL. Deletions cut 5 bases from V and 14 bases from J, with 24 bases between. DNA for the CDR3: TGCGCCAGCAGCGAACCGGGACGCTTGAAGGGTACCTTCTTT. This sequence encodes CASSEPGRLKGTFF.

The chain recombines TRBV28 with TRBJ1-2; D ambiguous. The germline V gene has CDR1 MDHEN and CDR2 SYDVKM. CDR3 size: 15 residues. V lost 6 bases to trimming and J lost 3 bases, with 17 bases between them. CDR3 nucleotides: TGTGCCAGCAGCGAGTCGCAGGTCAAGGACTATGGCTACACCTTC. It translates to CASSESQVKDYGYTF.

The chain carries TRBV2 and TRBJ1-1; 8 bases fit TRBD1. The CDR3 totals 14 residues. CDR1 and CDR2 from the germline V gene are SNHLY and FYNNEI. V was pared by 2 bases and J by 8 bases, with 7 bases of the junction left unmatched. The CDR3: CASSEPGQGEEAFF. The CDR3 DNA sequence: TGTGCCAGCAGTGAACCAGGACAGGGAGAGGAAGCTTTCTTT.

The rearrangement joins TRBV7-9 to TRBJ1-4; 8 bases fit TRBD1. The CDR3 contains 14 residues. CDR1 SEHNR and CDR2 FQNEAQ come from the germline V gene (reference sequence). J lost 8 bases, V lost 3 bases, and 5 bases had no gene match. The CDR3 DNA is TGTGCCAGCAGCTTGGGGACAGGTAGCGAAAAACTGTTTTTT. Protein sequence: CASSLGTGSEKLFF. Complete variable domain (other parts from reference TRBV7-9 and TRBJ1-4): DTGVSQNPRHKITKRGQNVTFRCDPISEHNRLYWYRQTLGQGPEFLTYFQNEAQLEKSRLLSDRFSAERPKGSFSTLEIQRTEQGDSAMYLCASSLGTGSEKLFFGSGTQLSVL.

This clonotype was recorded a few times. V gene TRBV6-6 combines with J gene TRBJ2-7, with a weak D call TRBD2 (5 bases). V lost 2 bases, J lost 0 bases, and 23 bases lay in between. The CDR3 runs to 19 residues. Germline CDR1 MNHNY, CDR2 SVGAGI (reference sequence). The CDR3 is CASSYLEGRRYQSSYEQYF. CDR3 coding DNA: TGTGCCAGCAGTTACCTCGAGGGCAGGAGATACCAGAGCTCCTACGAGCAGTACTTC.

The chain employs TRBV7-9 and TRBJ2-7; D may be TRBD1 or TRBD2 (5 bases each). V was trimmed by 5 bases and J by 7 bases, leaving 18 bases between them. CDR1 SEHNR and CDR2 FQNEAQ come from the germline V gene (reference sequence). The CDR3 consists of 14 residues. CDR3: CASSPTDGTDEQYF. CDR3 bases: TGTGCCAGCAGCCCGACAGACGGGACGGATGAGCAGTACTTC.

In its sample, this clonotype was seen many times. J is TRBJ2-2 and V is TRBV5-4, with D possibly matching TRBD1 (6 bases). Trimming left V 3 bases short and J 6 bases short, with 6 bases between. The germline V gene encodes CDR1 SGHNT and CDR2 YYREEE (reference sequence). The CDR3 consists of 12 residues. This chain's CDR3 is CASSSGAGELFF. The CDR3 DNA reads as TGTGCCAGCAGCTCAGGGGCCGGGGAGCTGTTTTTT.

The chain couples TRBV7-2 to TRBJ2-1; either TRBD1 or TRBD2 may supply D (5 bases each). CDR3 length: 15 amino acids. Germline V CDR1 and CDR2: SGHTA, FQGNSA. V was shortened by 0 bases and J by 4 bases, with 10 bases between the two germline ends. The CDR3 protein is CASSLARDLYNEQFF. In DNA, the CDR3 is TGTGCCAGCAGCTTAGCTAGGGACCTTTACAATGAGCAGTTCTTC.

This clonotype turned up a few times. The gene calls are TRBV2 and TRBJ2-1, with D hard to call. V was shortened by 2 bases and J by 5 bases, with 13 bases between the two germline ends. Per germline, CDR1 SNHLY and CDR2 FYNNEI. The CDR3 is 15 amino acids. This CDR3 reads CASSERYGYNNEQFF. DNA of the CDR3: TGTGCCAGCAGTGAACGATACGGATATAACAATGAGCAGTTCTTC.

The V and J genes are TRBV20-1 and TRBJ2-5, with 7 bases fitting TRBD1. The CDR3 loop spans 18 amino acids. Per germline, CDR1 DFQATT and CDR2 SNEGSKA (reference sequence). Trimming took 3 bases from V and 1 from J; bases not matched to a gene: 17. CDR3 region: CSASEQLLTGQFQETQYF. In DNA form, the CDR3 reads TGCAGTGCTAGCGAGCAATTACTTACGGGACAGTTCCAAGAGACCCAGTACTTC.